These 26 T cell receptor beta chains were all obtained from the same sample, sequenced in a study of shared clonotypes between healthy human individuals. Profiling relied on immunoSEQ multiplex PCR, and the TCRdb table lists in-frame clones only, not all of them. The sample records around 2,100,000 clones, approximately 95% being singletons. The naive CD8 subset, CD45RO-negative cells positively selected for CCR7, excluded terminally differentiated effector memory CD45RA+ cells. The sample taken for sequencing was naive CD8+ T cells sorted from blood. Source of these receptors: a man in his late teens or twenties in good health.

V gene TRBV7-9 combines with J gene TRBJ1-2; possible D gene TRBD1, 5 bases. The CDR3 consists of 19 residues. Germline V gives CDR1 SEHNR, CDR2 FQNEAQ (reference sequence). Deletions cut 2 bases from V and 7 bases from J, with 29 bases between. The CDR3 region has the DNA TGTGCCAGCAGCTTACCGACAGAGCTCACCGGGACCGAAAATGTTGGCTACACCTTC. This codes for CASSLPTELTGTENVGYTF. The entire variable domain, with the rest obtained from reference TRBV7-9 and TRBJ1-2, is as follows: DTGVSQNPRHKITKRGQNVTFRCDPISEHNRLYWYRQTLGQGPEFLTYFQNEAQLEKSRLLSDRFSAERPKGSFSTLEIQRTEQGDSAMYLCASSLPTELTGTENVGYTFGSGTRLTVV.

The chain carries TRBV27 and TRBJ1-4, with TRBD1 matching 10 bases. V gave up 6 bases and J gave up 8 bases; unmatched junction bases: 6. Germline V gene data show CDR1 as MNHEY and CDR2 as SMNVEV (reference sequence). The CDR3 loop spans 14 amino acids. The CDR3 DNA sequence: TGTGCCAGCAGACGGACAGGGGGTTGGGAAAAACTGTTTTTT. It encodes CASRRTGGWEKLFF.

Written as DNA, the CDR3 is TGTGCCACCCTAGCGGGATGGGGAGTTGGGGAGACCCAGTACTTC. This translates into CATLAGWGVGETQYF. The rearrangement links TRBV2 to TRBJ2-5; 9 nucleotides line up with TRBD2. CDR1 is SNHLY, CDR2 FYNNEI, per germline. Trimming removed 10 bases from V and 5 bases from J; junction bases left unmatched: 14. The CDR3 is 15 residues long.

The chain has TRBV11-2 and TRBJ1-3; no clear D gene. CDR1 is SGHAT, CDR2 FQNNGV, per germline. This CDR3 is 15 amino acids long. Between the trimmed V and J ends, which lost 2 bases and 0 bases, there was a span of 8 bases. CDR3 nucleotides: TGTGCCAGCAGCTTATCCACGGGCTCTGGAAACACCATATATTTT. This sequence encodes CASSLSTGSGNTIYF.

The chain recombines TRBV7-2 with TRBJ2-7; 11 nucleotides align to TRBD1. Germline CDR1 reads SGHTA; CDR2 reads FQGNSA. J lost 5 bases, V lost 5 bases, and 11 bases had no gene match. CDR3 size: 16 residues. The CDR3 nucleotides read TGTGCCAGCAGCGCCCTCCGGGACAGGGGGTATAACGAGCAGTACTTC. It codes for CASSALRDRGYNEQYF.

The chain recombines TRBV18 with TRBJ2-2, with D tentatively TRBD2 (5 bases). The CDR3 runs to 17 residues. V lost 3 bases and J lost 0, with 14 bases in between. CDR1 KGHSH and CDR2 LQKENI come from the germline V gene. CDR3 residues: CASSPPTEGSNTGELFF. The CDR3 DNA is TGTGCCAGCTCACCTCCTACCGAGGGTTCGAACACCGGGGAGCTGTTTTTT.

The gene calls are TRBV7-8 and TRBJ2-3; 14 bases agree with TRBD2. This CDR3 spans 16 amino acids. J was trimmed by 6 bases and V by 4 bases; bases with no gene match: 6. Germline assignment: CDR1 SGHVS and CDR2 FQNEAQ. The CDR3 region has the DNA TGTGCCAGCAGCTCCGGACTAGCGGGGGGAGAGGATACGCAGTATTTT. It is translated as CASSSGLAGGEDTQYF.

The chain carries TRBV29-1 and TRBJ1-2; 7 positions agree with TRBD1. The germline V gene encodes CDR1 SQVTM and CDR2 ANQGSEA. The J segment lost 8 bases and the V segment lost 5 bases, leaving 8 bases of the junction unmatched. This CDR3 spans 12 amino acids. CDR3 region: CSVIDRENGYTF. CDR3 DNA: TGCAGCGTTATAGACAGGGAAAACGGCTACACCTTC.

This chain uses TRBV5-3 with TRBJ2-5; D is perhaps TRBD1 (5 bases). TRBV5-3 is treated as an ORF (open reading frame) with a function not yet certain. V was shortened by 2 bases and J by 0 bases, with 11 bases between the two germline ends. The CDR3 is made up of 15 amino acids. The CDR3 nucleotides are TGTGCCAGAAGCTTCACGACAGCGTACCAAGAGACCCAGTACTTC. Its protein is CARSFTTAYQETQYF.

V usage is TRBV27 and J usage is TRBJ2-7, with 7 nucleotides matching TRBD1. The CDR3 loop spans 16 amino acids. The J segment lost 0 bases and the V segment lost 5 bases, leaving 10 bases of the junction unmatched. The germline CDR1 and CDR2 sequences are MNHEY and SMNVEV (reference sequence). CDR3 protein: CASSPSQGTSSYEQYF. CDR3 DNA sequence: TGTGCCAGCAGTCCCTCACAGGGGACAAGCTCCTACGAGCAGTACTTC.

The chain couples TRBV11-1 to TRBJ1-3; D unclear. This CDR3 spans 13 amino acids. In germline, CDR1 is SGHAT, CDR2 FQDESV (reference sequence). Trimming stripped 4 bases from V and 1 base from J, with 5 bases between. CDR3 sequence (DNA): TGTGCCAGCAGCTCCTTGTCTGGAAACACCATATATTTT. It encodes CASSSLSGNTIYF. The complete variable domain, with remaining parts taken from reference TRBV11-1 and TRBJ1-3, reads EAEVAQSPRYKITEKSQAVAFWCDPISGHATLYWYRQILGQGPELLVQFQDESVVDDSQLPKDRFSAERLKGVDSTLKIQPAELGDSAMYLCASSSLSGNTIYFGEGSWLTVV.

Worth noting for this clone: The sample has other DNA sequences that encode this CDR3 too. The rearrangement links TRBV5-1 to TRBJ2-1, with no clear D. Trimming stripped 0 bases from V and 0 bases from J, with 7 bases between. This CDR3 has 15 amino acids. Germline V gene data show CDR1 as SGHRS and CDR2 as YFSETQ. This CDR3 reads CASSLEGSSYNEQFF. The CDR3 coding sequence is TGCGCCAGCAGCTTGGAGGGAAGCTCCTACAATGAGCAGTTCTTC. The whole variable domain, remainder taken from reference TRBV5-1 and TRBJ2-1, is KAGVTQTPRYLIKTRGQQVTLSCSPISGHRSVSWYQQTPGQGLQFLFEYFSETQRNKGNFPGRFSGRQFSNSRSEMNVSTLELGDSALYLCASSLEGSSYNEQFFGPGTRLTVL.

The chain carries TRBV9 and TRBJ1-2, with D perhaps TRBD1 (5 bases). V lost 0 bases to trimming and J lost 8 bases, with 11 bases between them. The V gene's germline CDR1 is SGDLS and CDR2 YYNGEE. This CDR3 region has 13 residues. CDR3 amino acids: CASSVVGPEGYTF. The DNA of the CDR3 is TGTGCCAGCAGCGTAGTGGGGCCGGAGGGCTACACCTTC.

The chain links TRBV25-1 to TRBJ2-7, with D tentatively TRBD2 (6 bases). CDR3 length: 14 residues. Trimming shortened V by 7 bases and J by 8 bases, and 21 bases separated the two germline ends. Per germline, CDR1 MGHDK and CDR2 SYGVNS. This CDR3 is CASTGTSTLRQQYF. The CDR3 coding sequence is TGTGCCAGCACCGGGACTTCGACCCTAAGGCAGCAGTACTTC.

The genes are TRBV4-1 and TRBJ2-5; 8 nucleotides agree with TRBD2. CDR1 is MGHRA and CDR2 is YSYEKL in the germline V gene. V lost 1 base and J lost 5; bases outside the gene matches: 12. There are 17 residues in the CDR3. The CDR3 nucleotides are TGCGCCAGCAGCCAAGCTGTTAGCGGGAAATTTGGGGAGACCCAGTACTTC. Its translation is CASSQAVSGKFGETQYF.

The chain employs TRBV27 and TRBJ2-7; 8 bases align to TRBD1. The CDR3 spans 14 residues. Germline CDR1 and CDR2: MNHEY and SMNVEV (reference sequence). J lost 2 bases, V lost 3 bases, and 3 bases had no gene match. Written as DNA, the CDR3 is TGTGCCAGCAGTTTTGCGGACAGGGCCTACGAGCAGTACTTC. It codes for CASSFADRAYEQYF.

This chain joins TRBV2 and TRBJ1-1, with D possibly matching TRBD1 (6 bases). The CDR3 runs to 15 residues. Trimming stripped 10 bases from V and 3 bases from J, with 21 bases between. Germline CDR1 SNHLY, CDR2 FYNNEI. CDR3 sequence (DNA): TGTGCCATCAAAACCGGGGGGGCGGGATACACTGAAGCTTTCTTT. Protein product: CAIKTGGAGYTEAFF.

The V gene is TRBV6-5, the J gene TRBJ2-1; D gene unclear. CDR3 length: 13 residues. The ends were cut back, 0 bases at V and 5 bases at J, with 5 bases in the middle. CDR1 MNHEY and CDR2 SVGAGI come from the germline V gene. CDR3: CASSYSQNNEQFF. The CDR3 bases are TGTGCCAGCAGTTACTCCCAGAACAATGAGCAGTTCTTC.

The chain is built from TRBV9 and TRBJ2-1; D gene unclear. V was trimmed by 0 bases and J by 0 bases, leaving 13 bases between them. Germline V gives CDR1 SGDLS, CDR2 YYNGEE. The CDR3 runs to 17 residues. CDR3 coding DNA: TGTGCCAGCAGCGTAGCTAGTGCGGAGAACTCCTACAATGAGCAGTTCTTC. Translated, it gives CASSVASAENSYNEQFF.

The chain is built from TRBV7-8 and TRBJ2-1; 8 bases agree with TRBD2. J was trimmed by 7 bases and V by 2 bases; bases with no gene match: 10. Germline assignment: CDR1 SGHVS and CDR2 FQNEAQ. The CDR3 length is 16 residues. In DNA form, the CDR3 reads TGTGCCAGCAGCTTATTCGGGCGGGGGGATTGGAATGAGCAGTTCTTC. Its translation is CASSLFGRGDWNEQFF.

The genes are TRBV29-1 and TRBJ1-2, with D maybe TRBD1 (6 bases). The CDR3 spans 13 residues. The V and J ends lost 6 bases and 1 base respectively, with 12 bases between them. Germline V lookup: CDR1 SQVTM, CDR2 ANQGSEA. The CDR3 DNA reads TGCAGCGTAGTCACAGGGTTTAACTATGGCTACACCTTC. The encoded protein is CSVVTGFNYGYTF. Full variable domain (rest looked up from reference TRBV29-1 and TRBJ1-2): SAVISQKPSRDICQRGTSLTIQCQVDSQVTMMFWYRQQPGQSLTLIATANQGSEATYESGFVIDKFPISRPNLTFSTLTVSNMSPEDSSIYLCSVVTGFNYGYTFGSGTRLTVV.

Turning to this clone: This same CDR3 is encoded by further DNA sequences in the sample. The CDR3 protein is CAWSKGGDEQFF. The CDR3 DNA sequence: TGTGCCTGGAGTAAGGGGGGCGATGAGCAGTTCTTC. The gene calls are TRBV30 and TRBJ2-1; D could derive from TRBD1 or TRBD2 (6 bases each). The CDR3 is made up of 12 amino acids. Germline V CDR1 and CDR2: GTSNPN, SVGIG (reference sequence). V was shortened by 2 bases and J by 8 bases, with 10 bases between the two germline ends. The full variable domain, completed using reference TRBV30 and TRBJ2-1, is SQTIHQWPATLVQPVGSPLSLECTVEGTSNPNLYWYRQAAGRGLQLLFYSVGIGQISSEVPQNLSASRPQDRQFILSSKKLLLSDSGFYLCAWSKGGDEQFFGPGTRLTVL.

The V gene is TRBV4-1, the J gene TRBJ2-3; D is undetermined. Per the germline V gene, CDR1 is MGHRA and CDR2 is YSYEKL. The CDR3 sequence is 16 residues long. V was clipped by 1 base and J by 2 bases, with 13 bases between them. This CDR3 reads CASSQVLPTITDTQYF. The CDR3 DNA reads TGCGCCAGCAGCCAAGTACTCCCCACCATCACAGATACGCAGTATTTT.

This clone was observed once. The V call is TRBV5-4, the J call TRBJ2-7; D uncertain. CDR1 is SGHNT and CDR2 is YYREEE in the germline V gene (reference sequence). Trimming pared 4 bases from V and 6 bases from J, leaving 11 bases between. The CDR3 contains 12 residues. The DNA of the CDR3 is TGTGCCAGCAGCCCCAATTCAGGCGAGCAGTACTTC. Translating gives CASSPNSGEQYF.

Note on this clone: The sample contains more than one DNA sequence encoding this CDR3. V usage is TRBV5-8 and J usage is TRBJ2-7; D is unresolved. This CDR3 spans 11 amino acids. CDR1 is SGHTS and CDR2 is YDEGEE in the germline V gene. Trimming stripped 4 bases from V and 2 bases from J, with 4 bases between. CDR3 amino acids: CASSPTYEQYF. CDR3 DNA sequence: TGTGCCAGCAGCCCAACCTACGAGCAGTACTTC.

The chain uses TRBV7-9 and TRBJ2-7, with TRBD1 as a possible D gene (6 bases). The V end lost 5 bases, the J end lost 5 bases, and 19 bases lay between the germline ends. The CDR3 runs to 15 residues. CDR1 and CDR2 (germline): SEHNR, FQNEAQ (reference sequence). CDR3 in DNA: TGTGCCAGCAGCCGAGCAGAGGGGACATGGAACGAGCAGTACTTC. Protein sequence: CASSRAEGTWNEQYF. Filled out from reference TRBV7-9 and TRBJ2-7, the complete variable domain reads DTGVSQNPRHKITKRGQNVTFRCDPISEHNRLYWYRQTLGQGPEFLTYFQNEAQLEKSRLLSDRFSAERPKGSFSTLEIQRTEQGDSAMYLCASSRAEGTWNEQYFGPGTRLTVT.